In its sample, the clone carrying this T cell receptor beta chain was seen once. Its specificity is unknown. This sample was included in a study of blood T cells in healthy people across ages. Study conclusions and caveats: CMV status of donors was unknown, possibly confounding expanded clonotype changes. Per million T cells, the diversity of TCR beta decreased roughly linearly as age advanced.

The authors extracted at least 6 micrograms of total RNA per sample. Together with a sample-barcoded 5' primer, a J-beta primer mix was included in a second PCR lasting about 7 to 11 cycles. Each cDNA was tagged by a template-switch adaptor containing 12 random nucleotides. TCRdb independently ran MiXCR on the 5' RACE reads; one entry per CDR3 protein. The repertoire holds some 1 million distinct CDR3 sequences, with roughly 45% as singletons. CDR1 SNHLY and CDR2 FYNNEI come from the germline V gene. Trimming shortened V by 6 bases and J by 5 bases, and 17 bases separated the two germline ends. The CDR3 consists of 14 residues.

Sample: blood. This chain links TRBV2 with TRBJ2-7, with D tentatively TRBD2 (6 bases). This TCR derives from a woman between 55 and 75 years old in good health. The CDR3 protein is CASRPLGEVNEQYF. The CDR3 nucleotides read TGTGCCAGCAGGCCCCTGGGGGAGGTCAACGAGCAGTACTTC.